The clone carrying this T cell receptor beta chain appeared once. The record originates from a study of blood T cell repertoires in COVID-19. The V and J ends lost 7 bases and 4 bases respectively, with 15 bases between them. The germline V gene encodes CDR1 MGHRA and CDR2 YSYEKL. The CDR3 has 14 residues. The data were produced by immunoSEQ multiplex PCR, yet TCRdb's version contains in-frame clones alone and is incomplete. The profile covers around 60,000 clones, with 88% appearing a single time and 3.5% taken by the ten largest. The V and J genes are TRBV4-1 and TRBJ2-3, with D possibly matching TRBD2 (6 bases). The sample comprised peripheral blood. The clonotype comes from a middle-aged man with active COVID-19. The CDR3: CASKWVASADTQYF. CDR3 DNA: TGCGCCAGCAAATGGGTTGCTAGCGCAGATACGCAGTATTTT.